This T cell receptor beta chain was sequenced in a study of cytomegalovirus exposure and HLA in healthy donors (dated by TCRdb to about 2017). For the study in its entirety: According to a later analysis, the approximately 130 validation repertoires were produced on the same platform as the 666 repertoires of the first cohort. In addition to the first cohort of around 670 subjects, a separate validation cohort of 100 to 150 different subjects was used. To predict cytomegalovirus infection status, the study combined high-throughput TCR immunosequencing, statistical association of individual TCRs with disease status, and machine learning. The study aimed to test whether cataloging public T cell receptors could reveal signatures of past pathogen exposure.

Library preparation used the immunoSEQ multiplex PCR assay. The published analysis was carried out like this. A statistical classification framework was developed to diagnose cytomegalovirus status using the catalog of TCR beta chain sequences. TCRdb limited this immuneACCESS table to in-frame rearrangements with V and J called. A share of clones is missing; checked studies link under half to unresolved V genes, and the rest is unexplained. V, J and clone size derive from that table, while D and trimming were established from the DNA sequence. The sample contains roughly 80,000 clones, 85% to 95% of them found a single time. Of the sample, 2% to 2.5% is held by the ten largest clones. With respect to this clone: The antigen it binds to is not known. No much larger clonotype is one base removed from it; base qualities were not supplied.

Separate from the roughly 660-subject first cohort, the validation cohort of around 130 subjects was the group to which the donors belonged. Findings and caveats that apply to the study as a whole: The authors suggested that the approach could potentially be generalized to other disease states and immunological phenotypes. In both the original and validation cohorts, the classifier was reported to diagnose cytomegalovirus status with high specificity and sensitivity. The study gave a list of about 160 TCR beta chains associated with cytomegalovirus. In vitro tests confirmed that a few of the cytomegalovirus-associated TCR beta chains recognize cytomegalovirus antigens. While some public TCRs were present in many individuals, most TCR sequences turned up only very rarely across donors. Of the cluster scores, 85% to 95% were above 0 in a later analysis, which found that TCRs clustered in the first cohort also tended to co-occur in the 95 to 150 validation repertoires. A later analysis had no HLA typing for the validation cohort, so co-occurrence there was scored across all 120 or so repertoires.

Including the terminal cysteine and phenylalanine, the CDR3 comprises 16 residues. Only the CDR3 DNA stays, 48 bases, in frame from base 1. V is cut back by 0 bases and J by 4 bases, with 6 bases in the junction unmatched. CDR1 MGHRA and CDR2 YSYEKL are derived from the germline V gene. Specimen: PBMCs. The receptor was derived from a woman aged 18-29 years in good health and CMV-seronegative. The rearrangement joined TRBV4-1 to TRBJ2-1, with 7 bases matching TRBD1. The CDR3 region reads CASSQEPGQSYNEQFF. In nucleotides, the sequence is TGCGCCAGCAGCCAAGAGCCGGGACAGTCATACAATGAGCAGTTCTTC.